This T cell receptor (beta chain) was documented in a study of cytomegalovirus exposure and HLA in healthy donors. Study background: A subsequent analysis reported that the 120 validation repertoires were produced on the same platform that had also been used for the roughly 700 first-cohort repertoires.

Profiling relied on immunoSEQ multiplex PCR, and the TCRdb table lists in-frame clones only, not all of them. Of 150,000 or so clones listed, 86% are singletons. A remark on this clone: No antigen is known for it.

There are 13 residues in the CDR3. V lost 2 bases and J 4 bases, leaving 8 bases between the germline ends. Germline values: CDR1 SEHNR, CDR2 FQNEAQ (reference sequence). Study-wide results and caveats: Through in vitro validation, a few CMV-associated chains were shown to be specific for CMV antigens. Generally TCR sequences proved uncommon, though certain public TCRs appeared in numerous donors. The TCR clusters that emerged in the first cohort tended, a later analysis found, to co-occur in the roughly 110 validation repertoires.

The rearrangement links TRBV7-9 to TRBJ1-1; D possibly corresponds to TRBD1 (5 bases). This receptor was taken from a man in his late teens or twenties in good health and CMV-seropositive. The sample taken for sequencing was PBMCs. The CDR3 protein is CASSLSGRTEAFF. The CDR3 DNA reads TGTGCCAGCAGCTTATCAGGGCGCACTGAAGCTTTCTTT.